This TCR beta chain was sequenced for a study of cytomegalovirus exposure and HLA in healthy donors. Across the study: When just under 400 donors were genotyped, around 77% of them were found to fall in the Caucasian-associated ancestry cluster.

Study-wide results and limits: TCR beta V segments were, for the most part, productive about 87% or about 30% of the time in an earlier analysis. A few V segments could not be told apart, such as TRBV6-2 and TRBV6-3, and were left out.

With 6 bases clipped from V and 10 bases from J, the junction kept 9 bases outside the gene matches. Per the germline V gene, CDR1 is SGHTA and CDR2 is FQGTGA. The CDR3 totals 13 residues. In the PCR, 60 Vbeta and 13 Jbeta primers were used. Under the authors' procedure: Later, tens of millions of unique TCR beta chains were counted in an analysis, and some 10 million of them were shared. Method: immunoSEQ multiplex PCR; TCRdb's copy keeps in-frame clones and lacks some. V and J calls plus clone size are reproduced from that table; the DNA served to infer D and trimming. The sample holds around 100,000 clones, approximately 70% seen once. On this clone: Its antigen is unknown.

The source is a man aged 40-55 years in good health and CMV-seropositive. V and J are TRBV7-3 and TRBJ2-1; TRBD2 matches at 7 bases. The sequencing sample was made of PBMCs. CDR3 loop: CASRSLGEGEQFF. The DNA for the CDR3 is TGTGCCAGCAGGTCCCTGGGGGAGGGGGAGCAGTTCTTC.